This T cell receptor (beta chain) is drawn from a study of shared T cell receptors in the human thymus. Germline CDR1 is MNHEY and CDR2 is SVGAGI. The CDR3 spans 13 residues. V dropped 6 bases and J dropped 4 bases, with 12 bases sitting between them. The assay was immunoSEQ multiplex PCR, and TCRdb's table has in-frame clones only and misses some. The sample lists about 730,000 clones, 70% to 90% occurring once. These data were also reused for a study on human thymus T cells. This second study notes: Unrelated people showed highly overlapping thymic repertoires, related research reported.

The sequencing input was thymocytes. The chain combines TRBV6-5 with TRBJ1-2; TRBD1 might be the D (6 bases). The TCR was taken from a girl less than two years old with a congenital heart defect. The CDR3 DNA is TGTGCCAGCAGGAAGGGACACATCTATGGCTACACCTTC. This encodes CASRKGHIYGYTF.